These T cell receptor beta chains were read from a single sample in a study of low-dose radiotherapy and immunotherapy resistance in tumors. TCRdb reanalysed the reads using MiXCR and keeps one entry per CDR3 protein. The profile shows tens of thousands of distinct CDR3 sequences, around 17% of them singletons. Sample: PBMCs, taken after low-dose radiotherapy plus immunotherapy. All receptors come from a male donor with prostate cancer. Each CDR3 is given with its conserved first and last residue. D genes are given only for firm matches. Clone size appears in some rows only: once, few, many, or a class for an expanded clone.

clone_size	d_call	v_call	j_call	cdr3_aa	cdr3_nt
many	.	TRBV29-1	TRBJ2-7	CSVSDGGVGYF	TGCAGCGTTTCGGACGGAGGCGTGGGGTACTTC
many	.	TRBV6-5	TRBJ1-3	CASSYSALTSGNTIYF	TGTGCCAGCAGTTACTCGGCACTGACCTCTGGAAACACCATATATTTT
many	TRBD1	TRBV27	TRBJ1-6	CASSLQGTGYNSPLHF	TGTGCCAGCAGTTTACAAGGGACAGGCTATAATTCACCCCTCCACTTT
many	TRBD2	TRBV20-1	TRBJ2-7	CSAPGLAGAGAYEQYF	TGCAGTGCCCCGGGACTAGCGGGAGCTGGGGCCTACGAGCAGTACTTC
many	.	TRBV5-4	TRBJ1-2	CASSVDSLISTF	TGTGCCAGCAGCGTCGACAGTCTCATTTCCACCTTC
many	TRBD1	TRBV29-1	TRBJ2-5	CSVDWDRGESETQYF	TGCAGCGTTGATTGGGACAGGGGAGAGTCGGAGACCCAGTACTTC
many	.	TRBV24-1	TRBJ2-1	CATSDLDGSEYNEQFF	TGTGCCACCAGTGATTTGGACGGGAGCGAATACAATGAGCAGTTCTTC
once	TRBD2	TRBV7-2	TRBJ2-1	CASSFFSGSHGNEQFF	TGTGCCAGCAGCTTTTTTAGCGGGAGTCATGGGAATGAGCAGTTCTTC
.	TRBD1	TRBV6-2/TRBV6-3	TRBJ2-7	CASNVPGTAYEQYF	TGTGCCAGCAACGTGCCGGGGACAGCCTACGAGCAGTACTTC
many	.	TRBV30	TRBJ2-1	CAWTGLYNEQFF	TGTGCCTGGACAGGGCTATACAATGAGCAGTTCTTC
many	TRBD2	TRBV20-1	TRBJ2-3	CSANPGLGRDTQYF	TGCAGTGCCAACCCGGGACTAGGCCGAGATACGCAGTATTTT
many	TRBD1	TRBV7-8	TRBJ1-3	CASSLASGGGSGNTIYF	TGTGCCAGCAGCTTAGCCTCAGGGGGCGGCTCTGGAAACACCATATATTTT
many	.	TRBV28	TRBJ2-7	CASSSDSPYEQYF	TGTGCCAGCAGCAGTGACAGTCCCTACGAGCAGTACTTC
once	TRBD1	TRBV12-5	TRBJ1-1	CASGLLQGAGNTEAFF	TGTGCTAGTGGTTTGTTGCAGGGGGCCGGGAACACTGAAGCTTTCTTT
many	TRBD2	TRBV20-1	TRBJ2-7	CSGLAGPYEQYF	TGCAGTGGACTAGCGGGACCCTACGAGCAGTACTTC
few	.	TRBV20-1	TRBJ1-5	CSADYKRSNQPQHF	TGCAGTGCTGATTATAAGCGTAGCAATCAGCCCCAGCATTTT
many	.	TRBV20-1	TRBJ1-2	CSARDRGQFYSNYGYTF	TGCAGTGCTAGAGATCGGGGGCAGTTCTACTCTAACTATGGCTACACCTTC
few	.	TRBV18	TRBJ2-1	CASSPDSYNEQFF	TGTGCCAGCTCACCGGACAGTTACAATGAGCAGTTCTTC
many	TRBD1	TRBV27	TRBJ1-2	CASSPEGATYYGYTF	TGTGCCAGCAGTCCGGAGGGGGCGACCTATTATGGCTACACCTTC
.	TRBD2	TRBV5-1	TRBJ2-3	CASSLLSGSGTDTQYF	TGCGCCAGCAGCTTACTTAGCGGGAGCGGGACAGATACGCAGTATTTT
.	TRBD1	TRBV19	TRBJ1-5	CASTKRPGQGASQPQHF	TGTGCCAGTACCAAGCGACCGGGACAGGGGGCAAGTCAGCCCCAGCATTTT
many	.	TRBV29-1	TRBJ2-1	CSVESGLIYNEQFF	TGCAGCGTTGAATCTGGGTTGATCTACAATGAGCAGTTCTTC
many	.	TRBV20-1	TRBJ2-2	CSARDWGGLAPNTGELFF	TGCAGTGCTAGAGACTGGGGCGGGCTAGCGCCGAACACCGGGGAGCTGTTTTTT
many	.	TRBV29-1	TRBJ2-7	CSVEAGPSYEQYF	TGCAGCGTTGAGGCAGGGCCCTCCTACGAGCAGTACTTC
many	TRBD2	TRBV5-4	TRBJ2-3	CASSLWWAGVGTDTQYF	TGTGCCAGCAGCTTGTGGTGGGCGGGAGTGGGCACAGATACGCAGTATTTT
.	.	TRBV28	TRBJ1-2	CASSSAGNYGYTF	TGTGCCAGCAGTTCCGCTGGGAACTATGGCTACACCTTC
many	.	TRBV7-9	TRBJ1-5	CASSRGGGTQPQHF	TGTGCCAGCAGCCGAGGGGGGGGGACTCAGCCCCAGCATTTT
many	.	TRBV30	TRBJ2-3	CACWSPIGSTDTQYF	TGTGCCTGTTGGAGTCCGATTGGAAGCACAGATACGCAGTATTTT
many	TRBD1	TRBV24-1	TRBJ2-1	CATNPGQGYNEQFF	TGTGCCACCAACCCAGGACAGGGTTACAATGAGCAGTTCTTC
few	TRBD1	TRBV19	TRBJ2-7	CASSAAGTGGPYEQYF	TGTGCCAGTAGTGCCGCCGGGACAGGGGGACCCTACGAGCAGTACTTC
many	.	TRBV20-1	TRBJ2-7	CSASDTGRAFYEQYF	TGCAGTGCTAGCGATACGGGCAGGGCGTTCTACGAGCAGTACTTC
many	.	TRBV5-4	TRBJ2-1	CASSRDYNEQFF	TGTGCCAGCAGCCGCGACTACAATGAGCAGTTCTTC
many	.	TRBV5-1	TRBJ1-1	CASSPLSTVNTEAFF	TGCGCCAGCAGCCCCTTATCGACGGTGAACACTGAAGCTTTCTTT
many	.	TRBV15	TRBJ1-2	CATSRERGTIYGYTF	TGTGCCACCAGCAGAGAACGCGGCACCATCTATGGCTACACCTTC
many	.	TRBV6-2/TRBV6-3	TRBJ2-7	CARQKGSYYEQYF	TGTGCCAGACAAAAGGGATCTTACTACGAGCAGTACTTC
many	.	TRBV6-6	TRBJ2-1	CASSEGFFRGGNEQFF	TGTGCCAGCAGTGAGGGTTTTTTCCGAGGGGGCAATGAGCAGTTCTTC
many	.	TRBV4-3	TRBJ2-1	CASSQVLGQDNEQFF	TGCGCCAGCAGCCAAGTCCTCGGCCAGGACAATGAGCAGTTCTTC
many	.	TRBV5-4	TRBJ2-2	CASSLEGRDTGELFF	TGTGCCAGCAGCTTGGAGGGCAGAGACACCGGGGAGCTGTTTTTT
many	.	TRBV7-2	TRBJ1-2	CASNLERGGGYGYTF	TGTGCCAGCAACCTGGAAAGGGGGGGCGGATATGGCTACACCTTC
many	.	TRBV14	TRBJ2-1	CASSRRDWRNEQFF	TGTGCCAGCAGCCGCCGGGATTGGAGAAATGAGCAGTTCTTC
many	TRBD1	TRBV18	TRBJ1-1	CASSPPLGQNSEAFF	TGTGCCAGCTCACCACCACTGGGACAGAACTCTGAAGCTTTCTTT
.	TRBD2	TRBV5-1	TRBJ2-5	CASRNQRDRETQYF	TGCGCCAGCAGAAACCAGCGGGACCGGGAGACCCAGTACTTC
many	TRBD2	TRBV6-2/TRBV6-3	TRBJ2-7	CASSYSALAGVSEQYF	TGTGCCAGCAGTTACTCGGCGCTAGCGGGAGTCAGCGAGCAGTACTTC
many	.	TRBV28	TRBJ2-1	CASSLSHNEQFF	TGTGCCAGCAGTTTATCTCACAATGAGCAGTTCTTC
many	.	TRBV7-9	TRBJ2-7	CASSSTDYEQYF	TGTGCCAGCAGCTCAACGGATTACGAGCAGTACTTC
many	TRBD1	TRBV12-3/TRBV12-4	TRBJ1-2	CASSSGGGYTF	TGTGCCAGCAGCTCAGGGGGTGGCTACACCTTC
many	.	TRBV6-2/TRBV6-3	TRBJ2-6	CASSPLGDSPGANVLTF	TGTGCCAGCAGTCCCCTTGGGGATTCCCCTGGGGCCAACGTCCTGACTTTC
many	.	TRBV30	TRBJ2-3	CAWALSTDTQYF	TGTGCCTGGGCCCTATCCACAGATACGCAGTATTTT
many	.	TRBV7-2	TRBJ2-7	CASSLVGLDYYEQYF	TGTGCCAGCAGCTTAGTTGGACTGGACTACTACGAGCAGTACTTC
many	TRBD1	TRBV7-9	TRBJ1-6	CASSKDRSSNSPLHF	TGTGCCAGCAGCAAGGACAGGTCGAGTAATTCACCCCTCCACTTT
.	.	TRBV7-9	TRBJ2-1	CASSLETGVNEQFF	TGTGCCAGCAGCTTAGAAACGGGAGTAAATGAGCAGTTCTTC
many	TRBD1	TRBV4-3	TRBJ1-1	CASSQVEGGEDTEAFF	TGCGCCAGCAGCCAAGTGGAAGGGGGCGAGGACACTGAAGCTTTCTTT
many	.	TRBV28	TRBJ1-5	CASSLISGGNQPQHF	TGTGCCAGCAGTTTAATCTCAGGGGGCAATCAGCCCCAGCATTTT
many	.	TRBV20-1	TRBJ2-2	CSVQDGTNTGELFF	TGCAGTGTTCAAGACGGAACGAACACCGGGGAGCTGTTTTTT
.	TRBD1	TRBV30	TRBJ2-5	CAWTGGEETQYF	TGTGCCTGGACAGGGGGCGAGGAGACCCAGTACTTC
many	TRBD1	TRBV20-1	TRBJ1-4	CSARTGQAEKLFF	TGCAGTGCCAGGACAGGGCAAGCTGAAAAACTGTTTTTT
many	.	TRBV28	TRBJ2-2	CASMEPSIYTGELFF	TGTGCCAGCATGGAACCGAGTATCTACACCGGGGAGCTGTTTTTT
many	.	TRBV2	TRBJ2-5	CASRGGGEETQYF	TGTGCCAGTAGGGGCGGCGGGGAGGAGACCCAGTACTTC
many	.	TRBV7-6	TRBJ2-1	CASSLEGWGRGEQFF	TGTGCCAGCAGCTTAGAAGGTTGGGGCAGGGGTGAGCAGTTCTTC